Shown below are 23 T cell receptor beta chains from a single sample sequenced in a study of blood T cells in healthy people across ages. Combining a sample-barcoded 5' primer with a J-beta primer mix, a second PCR ran for 7 to 11 cycles. TCRdb reanalysed the 5' RACE reads using MiXCR and keeps one entry per CDR3 protein. This sample has about 2 million distinct CDR3 sequences, with around 50% found just once. The sequenced material came from blood. Source of these receptors: a woman aged 40 to 50 in good health.

This clonotype has more than one count but fewer than ten. V is TRBV12-5 and J is TRBJ2-1; 8 bases align to TRBD1. The CDR3 runs to 16 residues. CDR1 and CDR2 from the germline V gene are LGHNT and FRNRAP. With 3 bases clipped from V and 7 bases from J, the junction kept 11 bases outside the gene matches. This CDR3 reads CASGFARTGIENEQFF. In DNA form, the CDR3 reads TGTGCTAGTGGTTTTGCCCGGACAGGGATCGAGAATGAGCAGTTCTTC.

V and J are TRBV25-1 and TRBJ1-2; tentatively, D is TRBD1 (6 bases). Germline V gene lookup returns CDR1 MGHDK and CDR2 SYGVNS. The CDR3 totals 13 residues. V was clipped by 6 bases and J by 6 bases, with 14 bases between them. The CDR3 DNA is TGTGCCAGCAGGGAGGGGGGAGCTGATGGCTACACCTTC. Amino acid sequence: CASREGGADGYTF.

The V and J genes are TRBV7-9 and TRBJ2-5, with 9 positions matching TRBD2. V shed 5 bases and J 5 bases; nucleotides not matched to a gene: 9. The CDR3 consists of 15 residues. Germline V CDR1 and CDR2: SEHNR, FQNEAQ (reference sequence). CDR3 region: CASSPLSGSSETQYF. The CDR3 DNA reads TGTGCCAGCAGCCCGCTTAGCGGGAGCTCGGAGACCCAGTACTTC.

V and J are TRBV13 and TRBJ2-5, with 7 nucleotides matching TRBD1. The J call is in doubt because the DNA end fits TRBJ2-7 better. Germline V gene data show CDR1 as PRHDT and CDR2 as FYEKMQ (reference sequence). This CDR3 region has 18 residues. DNA for the CDR3: TGTGCCAGCAGCTTAAGCACAGGGGCTGGACTTCTCGCCTACGAGCAGTACTTC. Amino acid sequence: CASSLSTGAGLLAYEQYF.

The chain couples TRBV9 to TRBJ2-1, with D unclear. Per germline, CDR1 SGDLS and CDR2 YYNGEE. The V end lost 3 bases, the J end lost 5 bases, and 15 bases lay between the germline ends. CDR3 size: 15 residues. CDR3 DNA: TGTGCCAGCAGCGCCTCTGAGACACGGAACAATGAGCAGTTCTTC. Encoded protein: CASSASETRNNEQFF.

This chain connects TRBV12-3 or TRBV12-4 to TRBJ2-1; no clear D. V was trimmed by 3 bases and J by 7 bases, leaving 10 bases between them. The CDR3 is made up of 13 amino acids. This CDR3 reads CASSFVSENEQFF. The CDR3 DNA is TGTGCCAGCAGTTTCGTCAGCGAGAATGAGCAGTTCTTC.

V usage is TRBV4-2 and J usage is TRBJ2-7, with 8 bases matching TRBD2. Germline CDR1 is LGHNA and CDR2 is YNFKEQ. The CDR3 is 14 amino acids. V lost 4 bases to trimming and J lost 4 bases; unmatched junction nucleotides: 6. CDR3 nucleotide sequence: TGTGCCAGCAGCCCGAGGGCTAGCGGGTACGAGCAGTACTTC. It is translated as CASSPRASGYEQYF.

The chain is built from TRBV7-6 and TRBJ2-3, with D uncertain. Trimming removed 1 base from V and 4 bases from J, with 12 bases in between. There are 15 residues in the CDR3. Germline V lookup: CDR1 SGHVS, CDR2 FNYEAQ. The CDR3 DNA is TGTGCCAGCAGCTTAGAGGGCGCACTTTCAGATACGCAGTATTTT. Translating it yields CASSLEGALSDTQYF.

This clonotype was counted a few times. This rearrangement joins TRBV29-1 to TRBJ2-5; the match to TRBD2 covers 11 bases. The CDR3 sequence is 15 residues long. The germline V gene has CDR1 SQVTM and CDR2 ANQGSEA. The ends lost 5 bases at V and 5 bases at J; junction bases unmatched: 10. The CDR3 DNA reads TGCAGCGTTAGCCAACTAGCGGGGGCTGGGGAGACCCAGTACTTC. Translation gives CSVSQLAGAGETQYF.

The chain employs TRBV2 and TRBJ2-4, with 11 bases identical to TRBD2. J gave up 2 bases and V 6 bases, and 18 bases lay outside the gene matches. Germline loops: CDR1 SNHLY, CDR2 FYNNEI. The CDR3 totals 20 residues. CDR3 protein: CASRTLPGTSGLITKNIQYF. The CDR3 nucleotides read TGTGCCAGCAGGACTCTCCCGGGGACTAGCGGATTAATTACCAAAAACATTCAGTACTTC. Filled out from reference TRBV2 and TRBJ2-4, the complete variable domain reads EPEVTQTPSHQVTQMGQEVILRCVPISNHLYFYWYRQILGQKVEFLVSFYNNEISEKSEIFDDQFSVERPDGSNFTLKIRSTKLEDSAMYFCASRTLPGTSGLITKNIQYFGAGTRLSVL.

The table lists this clonotype with a few counts. The chain carries TRBV7-2 and TRBJ2-7, with 8 bases fitting TRBD2. V shed 5 bases, J shed 3 bases, and the junction held 12 bases outside the gene matches. The CDR3 sequence is 16 residues long. Looked up from germline, CDR1 is SGHTA and CDR2 is FQGNSA. The CDR3 nucleotides are TGTGCCAGCAGCGATTCCAGGACTAGCTATCACTACGAGCAGTACTTC. Protein: CASSDSRTSYHYEQYF.

The chain employs TRBV2 and TRBJ2-5, with 16 bases that match TRBD2. V was pared by 6 bases and J by 2 bases, with 6 bases of the junction left unmatched. The CDR3 totals 17 residues. Germline loops: CDR1 SNHLY, CDR2 FYNNEI. CDR3 loop: CASSPGTSGGEQETQYF. In DNA, the CDR3 is TGTGCCAGCAGCCCCGGGACTAGCGGGGGGGAACAAGAGACCCAGTACTTC. Supplemented by reference TRBV2 and TRBJ2-5, the full variable domain reads EPEVTQTPSHQVTQMGQEVILRCVPISNHLYFYWYRQILGQKVEFLVSFYNNEISEKSEIFDDQFSVERPDGSNFTLKIRSTKLEDSAMYFCASSPGTSGGEQETQYFGPGTRLLVL.

The chain links TRBV6-2 or TRBV6-3 to TRBJ2-7, with 9 positions matching TRBD1. Unmatched junction bases numbered 4, after V lost 7 bases and J lost 0 bases. The germline V gene encodes CDR1 MNHEY and CDR2 SVGEGT. The CDR3 runs to 14 residues. This CDR3 reads CASKRQGVSYEQYF. In DNA, the CDR3 is TGTGCCAGCAAAAGACAGGGGGTCTCCTACGAGCAGTACTTC.

V is TRBV10-1 and J is TRBJ2-3; no clear D gene. From germline, CDR1 is WNHNN and CDR2 SYGVQD (reference sequence). CDR3 length: 15 amino acids. V gave up 0 bases and J gave up 6 bases, with 13 bases separating them. The CDR3 DNA follows: TGCGCCAGCAGTGAGTCCCCGGCGGTGAGGGATACGCAGTATTTT. It codes for CASSESPAVRDTQYF.

This sequence joins TRBV9 and TRBJ2-7; no clear D gene. CDR3 size: 15 residues. The germline V and J ends were trimmed by 0 bases and 2 bases, with 12 bases remaining between them. Germline V gene sequence: CDR1 SGDLS, CDR2 YYNGEE. CDR3 sequence (DNA): TGTGCCAGCAGCGTAGAATCAGGTTATGCCTACGAGCAGTACTTC. The encoded protein is CASSVESGYAYEQYF.

This chain uses TRBV7-9 with TRBJ2-5, with D unresolved. The germline V gene encodes CDR1 SEHNR and CDR2 FQNEAQ (reference sequence). The CDR3 consists of 14 residues. Trimming removed 5 bases at V and 5 bases at J, with 15 bases between. The CDR3 is CASSQRVGLETQYF. CDR3 in DNA: TGTGCCAGCAGCCAAAGGGTCGGGTTGGAGACCCAGTACTTC.

This clonotype was counted between two and nine times. The CDR3 is CASSERRDYEQYF. The CDR3 DNA follows: TGTGCCAGCAGTGAGCGCAGGGACTACGAGCAGTACTTC. The gene calls are TRBV25-1 and TRBJ2-5, with D perhaps TRBD1 (5 bases). The J call is doubtful: the DNA matches TRBJ2-7 better. CDR1 and CDR2 (germline): MGHDK, SYGVNS. This CDR3 region has 13 residues.

This clonotype was seen only a few times. The rearrangement uses TRBV11-2 and TRBJ2-5, with D maybe TRBD2 (7 bases). Trimming stripped 3 bases from V and 3 bases from J, with 14 bases between. This CDR3 has 15 residues. Germline lookup yields CDR1 SGHAT and CDR2 FQNNGV. CDR3 loop: CASSFGGPRKETQYF. The CDR3 nucleotides are TGTGCCAGCAGCTTCGGGGGGCCGAGAAAAGAGACCCAGTACTTC.

V gene TRBV27 combines with J gene TRBJ2-1; TRBD2 aligns across 11 bases. This CDR3 region has 18 residues. After removal of 3 bases from V and 1 base from J, the junction contained 8 bases not matched to a gene. Germline CDR1 reads MNHEY; CDR2 reads SMNVEV (reference sequence). The CDR3 loop is CASSFGLAGTLSYNEQFF. The CDR3 bases are TGTGCCAGCAGTTTTGGACTAGCGGGCACCTTATCCTACAATGAGCAGTTCTTC.

This clonotype has a handful of counts. The V gene is TRBV9, the J gene TRBJ2-3; D is ambiguous. Germline V gene lookup returns CDR1 SGDLS and CDR2 YYNGEE. Trimming took off 2 bases at V and 6 bases at J, with 10 bases between the two ends. This CDR3 spans 13 amino acids. As DNA, the CDR3 is TGTGCCAGCAGCGTGTTGGTGGCCGATACGCAGTATTTT. It is translated as CASSVLVADTQYF.

The CDR3 loop is CASEPRGYRCEQYF. CDR3 in DNA: TGTGCCAGCGAACCGAGGGGGTACCGATGCGAGCAGTACTTC. V and J are TRBV6-2 or TRBV6-3 and TRBJ2-5; a possible D gene is TRBD1 (6 bases). The J call may be in error: the DNA end matches TRBJ2-7 better. This CDR3 comprises 14 residues. The germline V gene encodes CDR1 MNHEY and CDR2 SVGEGT.

The rearrangement uses TRBV20-1 and TRBJ2-3; D possibly corresponds to TRBD2 (6 bases). This CDR3 has 14 residues. Trimming shortened V by 7 bases and J by 0 bases, and 14 bases separated the two germline ends. In germline, CDR1 is DFQATT, CDR2 SNEGSKA (reference sequence). The CDR3 DNA reads as TGCAGTGTCCGCGGGGCGGTTAGCACAGATACGCAGTATTTT. Protein sequence: CSVRGAVSTDTQYF.

This chain joins TRBV14 and TRBJ2-7, with D possibly being TRBD1 (6 bases). The CDR3 covers 15 residues. V lost 0 bases, J lost 4 bases, and 13 bases lay in between. Germline CDR1 is SGHDN and CDR2 is FVKESK. CDR3 nucleotide sequence: TGTGCCAGCAGCCAAGAGTTCGCCAGGGGATACGAGCAGTACTTC. It specifies CASSQEFARGYEQYF.